This T cell receptor beta chain is from a study of blood T cells in healthy people across ages. V shed 10 bases and J 4 bases; nucleotides not matched to a gene: 11. CDR1 and CDR2 (germline): SEHNR, FQNEAQ (reference sequence). The CDR3 consists of 15 residues. A second PCR of 7 to 11 cycles used a sample-barcoded 5' primer and a J-beta primer mix. Each CDR3 protein is one row after TCRdb ran MiXCR on the 5' RACE reads. The profile shows 650,000 to 700,000 distinct CDR3 sequences, about 51% of them singletons. This rearrangement joins TRBV7-9 to TRBJ2-3, with TRBD1 identical over 10 bases. The TCR sequence derives from an elderly woman in good health. The sequenced sample consisted of blood. The CDR3 sequence is CATPKDRGAADTQYF. The CDR3, as DNA: TGTGCCACCCCTAAGGACAGGGGGGCGGCAGATACGCAGTATTTT.